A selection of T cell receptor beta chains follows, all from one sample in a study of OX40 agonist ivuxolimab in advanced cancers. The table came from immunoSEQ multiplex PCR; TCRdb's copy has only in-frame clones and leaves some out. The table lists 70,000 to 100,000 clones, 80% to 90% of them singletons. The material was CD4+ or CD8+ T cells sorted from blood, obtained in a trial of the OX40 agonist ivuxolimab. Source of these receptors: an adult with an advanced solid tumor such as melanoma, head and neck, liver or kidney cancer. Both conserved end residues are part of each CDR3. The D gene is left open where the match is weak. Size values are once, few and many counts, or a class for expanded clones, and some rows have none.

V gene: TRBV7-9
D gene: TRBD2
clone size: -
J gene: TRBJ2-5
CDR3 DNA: TGTGCCAGCAGCCCCCAACTAGCGGGAGCCCACCAAGAGACCCAGTACTTC
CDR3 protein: CASSPQLAGAHQETQYF

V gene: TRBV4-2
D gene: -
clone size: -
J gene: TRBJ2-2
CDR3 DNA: TGTGCCAGCAGCCAAGACCCCGGGGACACCGGGGAGCTGTTTTTT
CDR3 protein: CASSQDPGDTGELFF

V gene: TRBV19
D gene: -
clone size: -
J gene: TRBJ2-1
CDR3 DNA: TGTGCCAGTAGTATAGGTGTCGGGCTAGCGTTTAGTTGGCATGAGCAGTTCTTC
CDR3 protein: CASSIGVGLAFSWHEQFF

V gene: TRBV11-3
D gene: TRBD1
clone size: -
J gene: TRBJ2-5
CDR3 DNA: TGTGCCAGCAGACAGGGGGCTGCAGAGACCCAGTACTTC
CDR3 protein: CASRQGAAETQYF

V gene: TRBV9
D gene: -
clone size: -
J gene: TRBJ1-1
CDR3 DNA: TGTGCCAGCAGCGACCGACAGACGGGCACTGAAGCTTTCTTT
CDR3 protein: CASSDRQTGTEAFF

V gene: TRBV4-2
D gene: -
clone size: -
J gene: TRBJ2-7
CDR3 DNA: TGTGCCAGCAGCCAGGGCTCGATCGGGTACTTC
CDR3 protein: CASSQGSIGYF

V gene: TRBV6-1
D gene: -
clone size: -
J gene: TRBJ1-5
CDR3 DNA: TGTGCCAGCAGTGAAGACTATCAGCCCCAGCATTTT
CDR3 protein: CASSEDYQPQHF

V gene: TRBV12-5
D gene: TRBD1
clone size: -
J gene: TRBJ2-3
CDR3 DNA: TGTGCTAGTGGGACGGGACAGGGGTACACAGATACGCAGTATTTT
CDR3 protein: CASGTGQGYTDTQYF

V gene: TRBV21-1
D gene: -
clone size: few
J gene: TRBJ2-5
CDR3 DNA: TGTGCCAGCAGCAAAAAGAGGGGACAGTGGGGCGAGACCCAGTACTTC
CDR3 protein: CASSKKRGQWGETQYF

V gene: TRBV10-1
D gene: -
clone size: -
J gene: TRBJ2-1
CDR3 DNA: TGCGCCAGCAGTGAGGCTAGCTGGGGCAATGAGCAGTTCTTC
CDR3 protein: CASSEASWGNEQFF

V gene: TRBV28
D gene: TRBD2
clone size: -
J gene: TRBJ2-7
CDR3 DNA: TGTGCCAGCACAATAGCGGGGCCTTCCTACGAGCAGTACTTC
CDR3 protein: CASTIAGPSYEQYF

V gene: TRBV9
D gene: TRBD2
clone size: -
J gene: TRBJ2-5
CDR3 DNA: TGTGCCAGCAGCGTATTAGCGGGCCAAGAGACCCAGTACTTC
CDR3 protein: CASSVLAGQETQYF

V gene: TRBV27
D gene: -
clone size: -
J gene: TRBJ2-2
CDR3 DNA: TGTGCCAGCAGTTTATCGAAGCAGGCCGGGGAGCTGTTTTTT
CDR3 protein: CASSLSKQAGELFF

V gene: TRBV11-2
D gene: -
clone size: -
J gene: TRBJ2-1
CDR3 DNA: TGTGCCAGCAGCTTAGGCCAAAGCTCCTACAATGAGCAGTTCTTC
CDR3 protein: CASSLGQSSYNEQFF

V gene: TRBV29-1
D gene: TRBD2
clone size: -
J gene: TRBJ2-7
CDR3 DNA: TGCAGCGTAAGCTGGACTAGCGGGATCTCCTACGAGCAGTACTTC
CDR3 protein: CSVSWTSGISYEQYF

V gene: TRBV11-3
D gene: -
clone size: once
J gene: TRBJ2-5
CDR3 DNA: TGTGCCAGCAGCCTCGGAGGTCTAGGGAGGCCTCAAGAGACCCAGTACTTC
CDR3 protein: CASSLGGLGRPQETQYF

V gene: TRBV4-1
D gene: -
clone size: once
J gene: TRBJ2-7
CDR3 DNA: TGCGCCAGCAGCCAAGAGGTTCGCTCTGTAGGGGGATACGAGCAGTACTTC
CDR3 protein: CASSQEVRSVGGYEQYF

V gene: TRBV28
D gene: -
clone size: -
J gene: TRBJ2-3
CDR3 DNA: TGTGCCAGCAGTTTAGGGACTGTGGGATTGGCGACGCAGTATTTT
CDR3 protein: CASSLGTVGLATQYF

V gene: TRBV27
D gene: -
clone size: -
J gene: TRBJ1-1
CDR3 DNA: TGTGCCAGCAGTTTTGGTGCTGAAGCTTTCTTT
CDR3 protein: CASSFGAEAFF

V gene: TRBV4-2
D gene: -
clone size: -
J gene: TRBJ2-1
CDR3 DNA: TGTGCCAGCAGCCAAGTTATCCATGAGCAGTTCTTC
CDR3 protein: CASSQVIHEQFF

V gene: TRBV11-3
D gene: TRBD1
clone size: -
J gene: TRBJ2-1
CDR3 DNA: TGTGCCAGCAGCCCCGGGACAGGGCCTTACAATGAGCAGTTCTTC
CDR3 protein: CASSPGTGPYNEQFF

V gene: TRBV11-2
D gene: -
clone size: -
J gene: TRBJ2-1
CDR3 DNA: TGTGCCAGCAGCTCCGGACTTGAGAGCTCCTACAATGAGCAGTTCTTC
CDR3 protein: CASSSGLESSYNEQFF

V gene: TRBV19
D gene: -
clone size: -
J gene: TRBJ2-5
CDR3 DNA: TGTGCCAGTAGCCCTCTAGCGCAAAAGCGGTACCAAGAGACCCAGTACTTC
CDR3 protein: CASSPLAQKRYQETQYF

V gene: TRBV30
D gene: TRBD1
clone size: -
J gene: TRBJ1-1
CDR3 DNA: TGTGCCTGGGCCGACAGGGACACTGAAGCTTTCTTT
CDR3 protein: CAWADRDTEAFF

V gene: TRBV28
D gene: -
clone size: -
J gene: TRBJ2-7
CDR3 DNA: TGTGCCAGCAGCCTCGACTATCGAGGCGAGCAGTACTTC
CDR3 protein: CASSLDYRGEQYF

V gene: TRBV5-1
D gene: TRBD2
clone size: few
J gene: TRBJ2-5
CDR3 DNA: TGCGCCAGCAGGCGGGAGGGACCTTGGGAGACCCAGTACTTC
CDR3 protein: CASRREGPWETQYF

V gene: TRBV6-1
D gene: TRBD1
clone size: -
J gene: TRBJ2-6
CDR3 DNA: TGTGCCAGCAGGGAAGAACCGGGACAGGGAATCTCTGGGGCCAACGTCCTGACTTTC
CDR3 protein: CASREEPGQGISGANVLTF

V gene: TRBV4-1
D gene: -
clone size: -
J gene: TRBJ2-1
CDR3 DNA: TGCGCCAGCAGCCGGAAGGGCGACAGTCTTAATTACAATGAGCAGTTCTTC
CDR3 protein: CASSRKGDSLNYNEQFF

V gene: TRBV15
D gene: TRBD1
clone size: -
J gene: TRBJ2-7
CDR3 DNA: TGTGCCACCAGCAGAACGGGACAGGGCTCGTCCTACGAGCAGTACTTC
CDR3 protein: CATSRTGQGSSYEQYF

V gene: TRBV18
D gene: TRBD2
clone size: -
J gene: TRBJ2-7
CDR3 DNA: TGTGCCAGCTCACCGGTAGCACTAGCGGGAGAACGCGAGCAGTACTTC
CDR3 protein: CASSPVALAGEREQYF

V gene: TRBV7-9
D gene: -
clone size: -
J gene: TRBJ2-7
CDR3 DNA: TGTGCCAGCAGCCGGCCCACAGGGCCCGAGCAGTACTTC
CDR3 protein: CASSRPTGPEQYF

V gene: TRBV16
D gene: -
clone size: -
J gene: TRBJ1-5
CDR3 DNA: TGTGCCAGCAGCCTTTACAGGGAAAGCAATCAGCCCCAGCATTTT
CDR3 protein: CASSLYRESNQPQHF

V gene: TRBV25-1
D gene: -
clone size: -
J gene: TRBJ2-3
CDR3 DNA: TGTGCCAGCAGTGAACGACTACCCACAGATACGCAGTATTTT
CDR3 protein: CASSERLPTDTQYF

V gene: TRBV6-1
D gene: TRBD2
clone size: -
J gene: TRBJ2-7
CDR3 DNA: TGTGCCAGCAGTGAAGGGAGACTAGCGGGTTCGTTCTCCTACGAGCAGTACTTC
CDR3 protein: CASSEGRLAGSFSYEQYF

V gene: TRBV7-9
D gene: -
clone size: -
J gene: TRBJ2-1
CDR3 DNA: TGTGCCAGCAGCCCCCAAGGACAGTACAATGAGCAGTTCTTC
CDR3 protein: CASSPQGQYNEQFF

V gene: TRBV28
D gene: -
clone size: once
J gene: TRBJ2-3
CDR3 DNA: TGTGCCAGCAGAGGTAGCGGTGTCACAGATACGCAGTATTTT
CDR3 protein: CASRGSGVTDTQYF

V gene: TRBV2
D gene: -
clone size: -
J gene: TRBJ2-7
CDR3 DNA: TGTGCCAGCAGTGAAGGGACAGCCCTCCCCTACGAGCAGTACTTC
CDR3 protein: CASSEGTALPYEQYF

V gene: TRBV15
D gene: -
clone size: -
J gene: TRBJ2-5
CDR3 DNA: TGTGCCACCAGCAGAGCCGGGGGTCTCTGGGAGACCCAGTACTTC
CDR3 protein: CATSRAGGLWETQYF

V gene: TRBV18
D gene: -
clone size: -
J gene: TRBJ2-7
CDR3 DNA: TGTGCCAGCTCACCACGCATCGGGAGTAAATCCTACGAGCAGTACTTC
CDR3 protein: CASSPRIGSKSYEQYF

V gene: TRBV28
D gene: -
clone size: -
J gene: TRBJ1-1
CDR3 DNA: TGTGCCAGCAGTTCCTCTTACGGAGGGGGGGACACTGAAGCTTTCTTT
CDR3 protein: CASSSSYGGGDTEAFF

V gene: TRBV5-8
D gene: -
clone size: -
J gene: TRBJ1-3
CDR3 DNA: TGTGCCAGCAGCCAAGCCGGTGATCGGTGGTGGAACACCATATATTTT
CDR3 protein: CASSQAGDRWWNTIYF

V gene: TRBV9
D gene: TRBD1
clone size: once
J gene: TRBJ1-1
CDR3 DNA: TGTGCCAGCAGCAAATTGCAGGGGGCGGGCACTGAAGCTTTCTTT
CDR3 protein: CASSKLQGAGTEAFF

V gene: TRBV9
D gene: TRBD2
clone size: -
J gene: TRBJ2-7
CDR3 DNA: TGTGCCAGCAGCTTTCGGACTAGCCCAACCTACGAGCAGTACTTC
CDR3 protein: CASSFRTSPTYEQYF

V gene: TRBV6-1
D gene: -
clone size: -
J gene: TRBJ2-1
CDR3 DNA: TGTGCCAGCAGTGAGGGAGATGACTCGGGGAAATCGGAGTTCTTC
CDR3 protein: CASSEGDDSGKSEFF

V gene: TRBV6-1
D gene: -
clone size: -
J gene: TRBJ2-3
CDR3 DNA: TGTGCCAGCAGTCCCCTTGGCCCTAGCACAGATACGCAGTATTTT
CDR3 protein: CASSPLGPSTDTQYF

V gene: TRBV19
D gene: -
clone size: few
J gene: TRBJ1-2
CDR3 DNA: TGTGCCAGTAGTATAAACAGGTGGAACTATGGCTACACCTTC
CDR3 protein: CASSINRWNYGYTF

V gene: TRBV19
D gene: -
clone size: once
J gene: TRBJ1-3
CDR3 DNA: TGTGCCAGTAGTGAACAGGGATTCGAAAACACCATATATTTT
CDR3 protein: CASSEQGFENTIYF

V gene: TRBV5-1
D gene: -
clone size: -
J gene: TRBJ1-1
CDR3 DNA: TGCGCCAGCAGCTCCGGGACGGGGAACACTGAAGCTTTCTTT
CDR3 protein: CASSSGTGNTEAFF

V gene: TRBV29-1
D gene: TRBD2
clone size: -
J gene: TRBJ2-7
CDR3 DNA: TGCAGCGTCGAAGGGGAGGGAGTCAGTTACTACGAGCAGTACTTC
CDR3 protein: CSVEGEGVSYYEQYF

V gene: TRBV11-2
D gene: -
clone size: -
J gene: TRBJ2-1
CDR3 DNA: TGTGCCAGCAGCTTAGAGGGTCTAGCGAACAATGAGCAGTTCTTC
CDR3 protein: CASSLEGLANNEQFF

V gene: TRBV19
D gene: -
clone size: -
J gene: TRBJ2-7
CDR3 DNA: TGTGCCAGTAGTAGATTGCCAGGGGACGAGCAGTACTTC
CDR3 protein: CASSRLPGDEQYF

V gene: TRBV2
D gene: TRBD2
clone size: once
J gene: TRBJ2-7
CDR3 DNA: TGTGCCAGCAGTGAATATTCCCCCGCGGGAGCCGTCTACGAGCAGTACTTC
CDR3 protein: CASSEYSPAGAVYEQYF

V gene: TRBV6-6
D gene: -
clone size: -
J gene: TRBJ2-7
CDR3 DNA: TGTGCCAGCAGTTACTTATCCGGGGGTTACGAGCAGTACTTC
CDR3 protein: CASSYLSGGYEQYF

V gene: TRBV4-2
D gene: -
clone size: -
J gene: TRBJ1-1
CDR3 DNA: TGTGCCAGCACATACGTAGGATTGGCGAACACTGAAGCTTTCTTT
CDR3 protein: CASTYVGLANTEAFF

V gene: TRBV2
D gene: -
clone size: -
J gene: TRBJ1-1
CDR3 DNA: TGTGCCAGCAGTGACGGCCTGAACACTGAAGCTTTCTTT
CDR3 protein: CASSDGLNTEAFF

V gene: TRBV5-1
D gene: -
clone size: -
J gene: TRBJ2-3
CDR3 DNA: TGCGCCAGCAGCTTGCAGGTGGCTAGCGGCACAGATACGCAGTATTTT
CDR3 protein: CASSLQVASGTDTQYF

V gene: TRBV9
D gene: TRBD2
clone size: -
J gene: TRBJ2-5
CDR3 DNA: TGTGCCAGCAGCCCGAGGGGGTCGGGACTAGCGGGAGGGGATCTAGAGACCCAGTACTTC
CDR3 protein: CASSPRGSGLAGGDLETQYF